The sequence of this T cell receptor beta chain was determined in a study of early T cells in non-severe SARS-CoV-2 infection. Study-wide context: It was bulk RNA from unsorted whole blood that was sequenced, and the chains were unpaired.

This clonotype has a handful of counts. The CDR3 runs 13 residues. In germline, CDR1 is SEHNR, CDR2 FQNEAQ (reference sequence). V was trimmed by 1 base and J by 3 bases, leaving 5 bases between them. Researchers attached unique molecular identifiers to individual cDNA molecules. In TCRdb, the 5' RACE reads were re-called with MiXCR into one record per CDR3 protein. Among fewer than 85,000 distinct CDR3 sequences, roughly 10% were seen once, and the ten largest hold 12%. The sample here was whole blood, taken at baseline. The chain joins TRBV7-9 to TRBJ2-3, with no clear D. The receptor's source is an adult who was a healthcare worker with PCR-confirmed SARS-CoV-2 infection or an uninfected control (not recorded which). CDR3 nucleotide sequence: TGTGCCAGCAGCTTAGTACAGACAGATACGCAGTATTTT. It specifies CASSLVQTDTQYF.